The rows below give T cell receptor beta chains drawn from one sample of a study of early T cells in non-severe SARS-CoV-2 infection. TCRdb re-called the 5' RACE reads through MiXCR, storing one row per CDR3 protein. The repertoire consists of 62,000 or so distinct CDR3 sequences, with approximately 9% occurring once and the leading ten covering over 1%. Sequenced sample: whole blood. The receptors stem from an adult who was a healthcare worker with PCR-confirmed SARS-CoV-2 infection or an uninfected control (not recorded which). CDR3s leave out the opening cysteine and the closing phenylalanine or tryptophan. The D gene is left open where the match is weak.

>TRBV15|NA
ATSRIMNTEAF
>TRBV20-1|NA
SAIRAHKNIQY
>TRBV28|TRBD2
ASSPRVGRLAGNEQF
>TRBV20-1|NA
SARAARNQPQH
>TRBV2|NA
ASTRENTEAF
>TRBV20-1|NA
SARDPRDTLSNSPLH
>TRBV6-1|NA
ASSVAGGDNSPLH
>TRBV29-1|TRBD1
SAGGENYGYT
>TRBV5-4|TRBD1
ASSLAPDRGEETQY
>TRBV4-2|TRBD1
ASSQVPGQSNTGELF
>TRBV5-5|NA
ASSLRQTTSYTGELF
>TRBV20-1|NA
SASPTGTGSKKLF
>TRBV5-1|NA
ASSLDGGDHNEQF
>TRBV7-6|TRBD2
ASSLGRRGGFHEQF
>TRBV18|TRBD1
ASSLRPTGLENTEAF
>TRBV30|NA
AWSESNGNQPQH
>TRBV12-5|NA
ASGSMDYTDTQY
>TRBV18|NA
ASSQTLNTEAF
>TRBV11-1|TRBD1
ASSHHRGEKLF
>TRBV18|NA
ASTPGLSGDTQY
>TRBV29-1|TRBD2
SSRGAGGRNTQY
>TRBV18|NA
ASSPPGLRGSRNEQF
>TRBV5-8|TRBD2
ASSLDQGTTSGGSGIQY
>TRBV7-9|TRBD2
ASGLAGERNEQF
>TRBV2|NA
ASSVQGGNQPQH
>TRBV3-1|TRBD1
ASTQGGGGTEAF
>TRBV20-1|NA
SARDLLNTGELF
>TRBV29-1|TRBD2
SVTKLAGVGETQY
>TRBV5-6|NA
ASSTSGVWGETQY
>TRBV24-1|NA
ATSDLEKKLF
>TRBV5-1|NA
ASSLGAVGGTDTQY
>TRBV20-1|NA
SATVGGADTQY
>TRBV2|TRBD1
ASSEQGQGAEKLF
>TRBV6-5|TRBD2
ASFGLARQETQY
>TRBV7-8|TRBD1
ASSAGQGRFGGYT
>TRBV5-1|TRBD1
ASSWDRNTDTQY
>TRBV9|TRBD1
ASSVEGTGGTNTEAF
>TRBV11-1|NA
ASSPPFPNTGELF
>TRBV5-5|NA
ASSRTGNTGELF
>TRBV12-3/TRBV12-4|NA
ASSFQGTNNEQF
>TRBV5-1|TRBD2
ASSSQAGLAGGYNEQF
>TRBV3-1|NA
ASSQSDRSYT
>TRBV12-3/TRBV12-4|TRBD2
ASSQTSGQETQY
>TRBV6-1|NA
ASSNRFNQPQH
>TRBV6-5|TRBD1
ASSYLGQGANYGYT